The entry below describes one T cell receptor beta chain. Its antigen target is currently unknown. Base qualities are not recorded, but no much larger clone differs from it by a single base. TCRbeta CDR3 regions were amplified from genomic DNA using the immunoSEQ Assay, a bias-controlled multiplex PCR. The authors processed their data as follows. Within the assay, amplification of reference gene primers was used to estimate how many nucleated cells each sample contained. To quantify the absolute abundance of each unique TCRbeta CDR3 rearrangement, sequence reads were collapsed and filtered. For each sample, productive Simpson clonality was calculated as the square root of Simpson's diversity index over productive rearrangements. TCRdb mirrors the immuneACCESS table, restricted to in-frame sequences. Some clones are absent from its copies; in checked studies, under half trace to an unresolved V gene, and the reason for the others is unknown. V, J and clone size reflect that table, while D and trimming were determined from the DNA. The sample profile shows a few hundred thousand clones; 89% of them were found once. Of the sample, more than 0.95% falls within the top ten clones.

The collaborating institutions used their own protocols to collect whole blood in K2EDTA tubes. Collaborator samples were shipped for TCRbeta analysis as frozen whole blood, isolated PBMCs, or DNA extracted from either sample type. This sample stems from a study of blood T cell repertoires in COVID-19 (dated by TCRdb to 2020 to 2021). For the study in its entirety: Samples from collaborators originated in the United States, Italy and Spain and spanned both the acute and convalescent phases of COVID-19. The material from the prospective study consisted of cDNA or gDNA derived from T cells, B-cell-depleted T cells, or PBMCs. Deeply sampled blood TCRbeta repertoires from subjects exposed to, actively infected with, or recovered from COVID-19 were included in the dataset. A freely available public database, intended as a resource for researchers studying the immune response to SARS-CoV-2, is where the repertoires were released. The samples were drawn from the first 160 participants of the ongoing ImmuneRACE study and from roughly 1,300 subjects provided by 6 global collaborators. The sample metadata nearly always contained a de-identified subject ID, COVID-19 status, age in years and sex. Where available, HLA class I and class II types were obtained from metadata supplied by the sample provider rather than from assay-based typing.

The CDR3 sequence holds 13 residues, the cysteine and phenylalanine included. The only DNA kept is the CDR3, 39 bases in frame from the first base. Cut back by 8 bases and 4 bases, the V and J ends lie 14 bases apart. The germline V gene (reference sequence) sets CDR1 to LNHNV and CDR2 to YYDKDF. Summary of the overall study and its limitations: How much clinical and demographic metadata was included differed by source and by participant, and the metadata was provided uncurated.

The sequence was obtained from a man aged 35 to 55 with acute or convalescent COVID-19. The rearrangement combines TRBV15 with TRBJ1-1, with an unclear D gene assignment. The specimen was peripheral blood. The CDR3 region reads CATGSMRLTEAFF. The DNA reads TGTGCCACCGGGAGTATGCGGCTCACTGAAGCTTTCTTT. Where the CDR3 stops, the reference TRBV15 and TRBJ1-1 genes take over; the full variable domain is DAMVIQNPRYQVTQFGKPVTLSCSQTLNHNVMYWYQQKSSQAPKLLFHYYDKDFNNEADTPDNFQSRRPNTSFCFLDIRSPGLGDTAMYLCATGSMRLTEAFFGQGTRLTVV.